The 11 T cell receptor beta chains presented below share a single source sample, sequenced in a study of metastatic and nonmetastatic thyroid tumors. Among the patients, none had received any treatment before thyroid surgery. TCRdb re-clonotyped the PCR reads via MiXCR. The table has about 15,000 clones, 25% seen once. The material sequenced was adjacent normal tissue. The receptor source for this set is a female donor with papillary thyroid cancer or a benign thyroid nodule (not recorded which). Some clones in this sample may be carry-over from other donors' samples.

This clone has more than one count but fewer than ten. This chain joins TRBV2 and TRBJ1-1; D is unclear. Germline V lookup: CDR1 SNHLY, CDR2 FYNNEI. V lost 5 bases, J lost 1 base, and 11 bases lay in between. The CDR3 runs 14 residues. CDR3 sequence reads: CASSPGHRNTEAFF. The CDR3 DNA reads TGTGCCAGCAGTCCCGGGCATAGGAACACTGAAGCTTTCTTT.

This clone turned up a few times. V usage is TRBV6-1 and J usage is TRBJ1-2, with D maybe TRBD1 (6 bases). The CDR3 sequence is 13 residues long. Trimming pared 8 bases from V and 2 bases from J, leaving 12 bases between. The germline V gene encodes CDR1 MNHNS and CDR2 SASEGT. The CDR3 DNA is TGTGCCAGCGACAGGACCCGAAACTATGGCTACACCTTC. Translation: CASDRTRNYGYTF.

This clone was counted a few times. The rearrangement joins TRBV19 to TRBJ2-7, with 8 nucleotides matching TRBD2. This CDR3 spans 15 amino acids. CDR1 is LNHDA and CDR2 is SQIVND in the germline V gene (reference sequence). Losses at the gene ends were 6 bases for V and 3 bases for J; bases not matched to a gene: 10. The CDR3 region is CASSLPGLGIYEQYF. The CDR3 DNA is TGTGCCAGTAGCCTACCGGGACTAGGGATCTACGAGCAGTACTTC.

The chain uses TRBV5-1 and TRBJ1-2; TRBD1 agrees at 8 bases. Trimming took 0 bases from V and 5 from J; bases not matched to a gene: 6. Germline CDR1 is SGHRS and CDR2 is YFSETQ. CDR3 length: 15 amino acids. Here the CDR3 reads CASSLGQGINYGYTF. CDR3 DNA sequence: TGCGCCAGCAGCTTGGGACAGGGGATTAATTATGGCTACACCTTC. The full variable domain, its missing parts supplied by reference TRBV5-1 and TRBJ1-2, is KAGVTQTPRYLIKTRGQQVTLSCSPISGHRSVSWYQQTPGQGLQFLFEYFSETQRNKGNFPGRFSGRQFSNSRSEMNVSTLELGDSALYLCASSLGQGINYGYTFGSGTRLTVV.

This clone is labeled as medium-sized. The rearrangement uses TRBV4-1 and TRBJ2-1; D gene unclear. The CDR3 length is 15 residues. Trimming took 2 bases from V and 8 from J, leaving 16 bases between them. Looked up from germline, CDR1 is MGHRA and CDR2 is YSYEKL. CDR3 residues: CASSQTGPAPHEQFF. In nucleotides, the CDR3 is TGCGCCAGCAGCCAAACGGGCCCAGCCCCACATGAGCAGTTCTTC.

In this sample, this clone is medium-sized (0.01 to 0.1%). The V call is TRBV12-3 or TRBV12-4, the J call TRBJ1-1; D unresolved. This CDR3 is built from 11 residues. V lost 2 bases, J lost 4 bases, and 2 bases lay in between. CDR3 loop: CASSLSTEAFF. The CDR3 nucleotides are TGTGCCAGCAGTTTAAGCACTGAAGCTTTCTTT.

This clone appeared many times. The gene calls are TRBV5-1 and TRBJ2-7, with D perhaps TRBD1 or TRBD2 (6 bases each). The germline gives CDR1 SGHRS, CDR2 YFSETQ. V gave up 0 bases and J gave up 3 bases, with 10 bases separating them. This CDR3 contains 14 residues. The DNA of the CDR3 is TGCGCCAGCAGCTTGGGTGGGGGGCTCTACGAGCAGTACTTC. It yields the protein CASSLGGGLYEQYF.

Ten or more counts support this clone. The chain is built from TRBV7-9 and TRBJ1-1; D is unclear. The germline V gene has CDR1 SEHNR and CDR2 FQNEAQ (reference sequence). This CDR3 comprises 11 residues. The V end lost 5 bases, the J end lost 8 bases, and 9 bases lay between the germline ends. CDR3: CASSGSLEAFF. In nucleotides, the CDR3 is TGTGCCAGCAGCGGTAGTCTAGAAGCTTTCTTT.

This clone was seen once. The chain carries TRBV20-1 and TRBJ2-5, with D possibly being TRBD2 (6 bases). This CDR3 contains 14 residues. With 5 bases removed from V and 4 bases from J, the gap between germline ends came to 17 bases. The germline gives CDR1 DFQATT, CDR2 SNEGSKA (reference sequence). The CDR3 nucleotides are TGCAGTGCTCAACAGGTACGGGGAGGAGAGACCCAGTACTTC. Its translation is CSAQQVRGGETQYF.

This clone is judged medium-sized. This chain connects TRBV10-3 to TRBJ2-2; 10 bases line up with TRBD1. This CDR3 has 17 amino acids. Per germline, CDR1 ENHRY and CDR2 SYGVKD. Losses at the gene ends were 2 bases for V and 6 bases for J; bases not matched to a gene: 9. The CDR3 spells CAISEKRQGASAGELFF. The CDR3 DNA reads as TGTGCCATCAGTGAGAAGAGACAGGGGGCGAGTGCCGGGGAGCTGTTTTTT.

This clone was seen repeatedly, ten times or more. Relative to the germline gene, one junction end is altered; a read error may explain this. V and J are TRBV11-2 and TRBJ2-3; the match to TRBD2 covers 8 bases. The CDR3 contains 15 residues. CDR1 and CDR2 from the germline V gene are SGHAT and FQNNGV. The CDR3 spells CASSWSGRGTDTRYF. The CDR3 DNA sequence: TGTGCCAGCAGCTGGAGCGGGAGAGGCACAGATACGCGGTACTTT.